This TCR beta chain was obtained from a study of blood T cell repertoires in COVID-19. Study-wide background: COVID-19 samples from acute and convalescent phases originated in the United States, Italy and Spain.

Method: immunoSEQ multiplex PCR; TCRdb's copy keeps in-frame clones and lacks some. Of around 200,000 clones listed, approximately 84% are singletons. This clone was found once. The length of the CDR3 is 13 residues. Germline loops: CDR1 SGHTA, CDR2 FQGTGA. With 2 bases clipped from V and 6 bases from J, the junction kept 4 bases outside the gene matches. This TCR was sampled from a young woman who had recovered from COVID-19. The V and J genes are TRBV7-3 and TRBJ2-7, with 7 bases aligning to TRBD2. The sequencing sample was made of PBMCs or T cells enriched from blood (not recorded which). CDR3 amino acids: CASSLGLVGEQYF. CDR3 nucleotide sequence: TGTGCCAGCAGCTTAGGACTAGTCGGCGAGCAGTACTTC.